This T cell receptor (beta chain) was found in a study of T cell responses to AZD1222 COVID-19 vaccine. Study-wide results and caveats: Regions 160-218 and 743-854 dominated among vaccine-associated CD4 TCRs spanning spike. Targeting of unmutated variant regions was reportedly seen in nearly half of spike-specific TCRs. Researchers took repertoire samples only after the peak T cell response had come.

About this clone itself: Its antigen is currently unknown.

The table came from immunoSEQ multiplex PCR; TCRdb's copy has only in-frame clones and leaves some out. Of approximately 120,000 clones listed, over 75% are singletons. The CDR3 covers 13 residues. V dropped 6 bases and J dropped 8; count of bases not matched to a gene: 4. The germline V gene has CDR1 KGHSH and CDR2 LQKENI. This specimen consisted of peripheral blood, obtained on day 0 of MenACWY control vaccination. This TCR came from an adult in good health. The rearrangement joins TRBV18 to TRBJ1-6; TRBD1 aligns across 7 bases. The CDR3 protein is CASSGDSYSPLHF. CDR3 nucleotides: TGTGCCAGCTCCGGGGACAGTTATTCACCCCTCCACTTT.